The source of this T cell receptor beta chain is a study of OX40 agonist ivuxolimab in advanced cancers. At the level of the study: Among those enrolled, mean age was 60 years (range about 23 to 79) and less than 90% were male.

Study findings and constraints: Nonresponders, in some cases, also had low normalized T-cell clonal expansion.

Germline CDR1 is LNHDA and CDR2 is SQIVND (reference sequence). The CDR3 is made up of 13 amino acids. V lost 9 bases to trimming and J lost 4 bases, with 15 bases between them. Here immunoSEQ multiplex PCR was the method, and the copy in TCRdb shows in-frame clones only, minus some. The data contain about 45,000 clones, around nine tenths of them singletons. Worth noting for this clone: Its antigen is undetermined.

The receptor was isolated from an adult with an advanced solid tumor such as melanoma, head and neck, liver or kidney cancer. The rearrangement joins TRBV19 to TRBJ1-1; D unclear. Sequences were derived from CD4+ or CD8+ T cells sorted from blood, sampled in a trial of the OX40 agonist ivuxolimab. CDR3 amino acids: CASIRGPGTEAFF. The CDR3 DNA sequence: TGTGCCAGCATCCGAGGCCCCGGCACTGAAGCTTTCTTT.